This T cell receptor beta chain originates from a study of control samples from healthy donors and cancer patients. Trimming pared 1 base from V and 7 bases from J, leaving 12 bases between. The CDR3 is 14 residues long. Germline lookup yields CDR1 LGHNA and CDR2 YNFKEQ. Using immunoSEQ multiplex PCR, the repertoire was profiled, and TCRdb retains in-frame clones only, with some absent. The table records about 150,000 clones, just under 95% of them present only once. This clonotype originated in a man in his forties in good health. The specimen sequenced was blood. The chain employs TRBV4-2 and TRBJ2-3; a weak D match, TRBD2 (6 bases). CDR3: CASSQVDYPYTQYF. The CDR3 DNA is TGTGCCAGCAGCCAAGTGGACTACCCATATACGCAGTATTTT.